This T cell receptor (beta chain) was sequenced during a study of T cell responses to AZD1222 COVID-19 vaccine (dated by TCRdb to about 2021). Concerning the study at large: AZD1222 recipients whose second dose came at about 4 weeks and those whose second dose came at about 12 weeks were combined into one group, since spike-specific TCR depth and breadth did not differ between the two schedules. Enrollment into the trials was organized by age into subgroups of 18-55, 56-69 and 70-plus years, and those subgroups contained about 160, 30 and 59 TCR-sequenced participants, respectively. A total of around 240 trial participants underwent TCR sequencing, of whom roughly 210 had received two doses of AZD1222 and roughly 26 had received two doses of the MenACWY control vaccine. Study-level results and caveats: Because no samples from the day 14 peak response were available, repertoires could be characterized only after the peak T cell response. Only six AZD1222 recipients were SARS-CoV-2 seropositive at baseline, limiting conclusions about previously exposed vaccinees. In the small 56-69-year group, the increase in depth fell short of significance, most likely because of low power. Reportedly, almost half of the unique spike-specific TCRs recognized epitopes lying outside the regions that are mutated in the B.1.351 and B.1.1.7 variants. Spike-specific TCR breadth and depth rose significantly after two AZD1222 doses compared with day 0 and with MenACWY recipients. Vaccine-associated CD4 TCRs spanned the whole spike protein, with dominant responses in regions 160-218 and 743-854. Participants were mostly white British and included more females than males, and it was suggested by the authors that clonal diversity may have been underestimated.

In light of the paper, this sample's time point label describes: baseline before first vaccination. Vaccinee samples came from UK trials COV001 and COV002, including a single-blind randomized controlled phase 2/3 trial of AZD1222 (ChAdOx1 nCoV-19) in healthy adults. For TCRbeta chain sequencing, PBMC samples were collected from trial participants at day 0 and at day 28 after the second dose. This clone was seen once. Its recognized antigen is unknown. Per-base qualities were not stored, and no clone one base away is much larger. The CDR3 sequence holds 15 residues, the cysteine and phenylalanine included. CDR3 DNA is the only sequence kept; it has 45 bases, read in frame from the first base. Sequences SGHAT (CDR1) and FQNNGV (CDR2) are obtained from the germline V gene. Germline trimming: 5 bases from V, 4 bases from J; junction bases outside gene matches: 10. The CDR3 regions of human TCRbeta chains were subjected to immunosequencing. The authors' analysis ran thus. TCRs in the repertoires were compared against a reference library of SARS-CoV-2-specific TCRs that had been generated with the MIRA antigen-specificity platform. Breadth was defined as the fraction of unique TCRs that were SARS-CoV-2-associated. Depth was defined as the fraction of total T cells that were SARS-CoV-2-associated. Using the MIRA data, each spike-specific TCR was mapped to the spike region that the TCR reacts to and placed in a CD4 or CD8 class. Log10-transformed breadth and depth values were compared by one-way ANOVA with Sidak's multiple comparisons tests. TCRdb took over this immuneACCESS table, retaining in-frame rearrangements with V and J assigned. Such tables are incomplete; in checked studies, under half of the missing clones stem from an unresolved V gene, and the remainder is unexplained. V and J calls and clone size are given by that table; D and trimming were obtained from the DNA. For this sample the table gives about 180,000 clones, of which approximately 90% were detected only once. In total, the top ten clones hold roughly 1.6% of the sample.

The source is an adult in good health. This chain is built from TRBV11-2 and TRBJ1-2, and 7 junction bases match TRBD1. Sequences were derived from peripheral blood, sampled on day 0 of AZD1222 vaccination. The CDR3 corresponds to CASSTGDSPFYGYTF. The nucleotides are TGTGCCAGCAGCACCGGGGACAGCCCATTCTATGGCTACACCTTC.